A selection of T cell receptor beta chains follows, all from one sample in a study of blood T cells in healthy people across ages. Via MiXCR, TCRdb re-called the 5' RACE reads, giving one row per CDR3 protein. The repertoire holds under 700,000 distinct CDR3 sequences, with around 24% as singletons. In addition, the sample was reused for a study of T cells of mothers and their children.

Sample: blood. These receptors all come from a boy younger than 18 in good health. Each CDR3 is given with its conserved first and last residue. Each record gives: J gene, V gene, clone size, D gene, CDR3 protein, CDR3 DNA. The D gene is left open where the match is weak. Clone size is given for some rows only: seen once, a few or many times, or a class if the clone is expanded.

j_gene: TRBJ2-7; v_gene: TRBV7-8; abundance: few; d_gene: .; CDR3aa: CASSYSGTRGYEQYF; CDR3nt: TGTGCCAGCAGCTACTCGGGGACGAGGGGCTACGAGCAGTACTTC
j_gene: TRBJ2-7; v_gene: TRBV12-3/TRBV12-4; abundance: many; d_gene: TRBD1; CDR3aa: CASSPGTGGEQYF; CDR3nt: TGTGCCAGCAGTCCCGGGACAGGGGGCGAGCAGTACTTC
j_gene: TRBJ2-4; v_gene: TRBV6-1; abundance: few; d_gene: .; CDR3aa: CASHGTPKNIQYF; CDR3nt: TGTGCCAGCCACGGGACCCCCAAAAACATTCAGTACTTC
j_gene: TRBJ1-4; v_gene: TRBV2; abundance: .; d_gene: .; CDR3aa: CASSEVWGAQGEKLFF; CDR3nt: TGTGCCAGCAGTGAAGTATGGGGGGCGCAGGGTGAAAAACTGTTTTTT
j_gene: TRBJ2-1; v_gene: TRBV24-1; abundance: few; d_gene: TRBD2; CDR3aa: CATNYYSGPQLNEQFF; CDR3nt: TGTGCCACGAACTACTATAGCGGGCCCCAACTTAATGAGCAGTTCTTC
j_gene: TRBJ2-7; v_gene: TRBV20-1; abundance: .; d_gene: TRBD2; CDR3aa: CSASGTSGSHEQYF; CDR3nt: TGCAGTGCTAGTGGGACTAGCGGGAGTCACGAGCAGTACTTC
j_gene: TRBJ2-3; v_gene: TRBV7-9; abundance: .; d_gene: .; CDR3aa: CASTQGWSTDTQYF; CDR3nt: TGTGCCAGCACCCAAGGGTGGAGCACAGATACGCAGTATTTT
j_gene: TRBJ1-6; v_gene: TRBV9; abundance: .; d_gene: TRBD1; CDR3aa: CASSGDRTYNSPLHF; CDR3nt: TGTGCCAGCAGCGGGGACAGAACCTATAATTCACCCCTCCACTTT
j_gene: TRBJ1-2; v_gene: TRBV6-5; abundance: .; d_gene: .; CDR3aa: CASSYLAGGRDYGYTF; CDR3nt: TGTGCCAGCAGTTACCTGGCGGGCGGGCGGGACTATGGCTACACCTTC
j_gene: TRBJ2-5; v_gene: TRBV28; abundance: .; d_gene: TRBD2; CDR3aa: CASRSGGAGEQYF; CDR3nt: TGTGCCAGCAGATCCGGGGGGGCTGGTGAGCAGTACTTC
j_gene: TRBJ1-1; v_gene: TRBV20-1; abundance: few; d_gene: .; CDR3aa: CSATRTAMRTEAFF; CDR3nt: TGCAGTGCTACGCGGACCGCCATGCGCACTGAAGCTTTCTTT
j_gene: TRBJ2-2; v_gene: TRBV24-1; abundance: few; d_gene: .; CDR3aa: CATSDLWSPSRTDGELFF; CDR3nt: TGTGCCACCAGTGATTTGTGGTCGCCTAGTCGGACCGACGGGGAGCTGTTTTTT
j_gene: TRBJ2-7; v_gene: TRBV4-2; abundance: few; d_gene: TRBD2; CDR3aa: CASSRGALAGIYEQYF; CDR3nt: TGTGCCAGCAGCCGGGGGGCCCTAGCGGGGATTTACGAGCAGTACTTC
j_gene: TRBJ2-7; v_gene: TRBV7-9; abundance: .; d_gene: .; CDR3aa: CASNRAEKLGEQYF; CDR3nt: TGTGCCAGCAATCGAGCAGAGAAGTTAGGCGAGCAGTACTTC
j_gene: TRBJ2-4; v_gene: TRBV7-2; abundance: .; d_gene: TRBD2; CDR3aa: CASSLSSYASGRSKNIQYF; CDR3nt: TGTGCCAGCAGCTTAAGCTCGTACGCTAGCGGGAGGTCCAAAAACATTCAATACTTC
j_gene: TRBJ2-1; v_gene: TRBV28; abundance: .; d_gene: TRBD2; CDR3aa: CASIIPGGLAADSRYNEQFF; CDR3nt: TGTGCCAGCATTATCCCGGGGGGGCTAGCGGCCGATTCTCGCTACAATGAGCAGTTCTTC
j_gene: TRBJ1-2; v_gene: TRBV5-1; abundance: few; d_gene: .; CDR3aa: CASSLSTLVTGANYGYTF; CDR3nt: TGCGCCAGCAGCTTGTCGACCCTCGTGACAGGAGCTAACTATGGCTACACCTTC
j_gene: TRBJ1-2; v_gene: TRBV25-1; abundance: .; d_gene: .; CDR3aa: CASSSLGASYTF; CDR3nt: TGTGCCAGCAGCTCCCTGGGGGCCAGCTACACCTTC
j_gene: TRBJ1-2; v_gene: TRBV18; abundance: .; d_gene: .; CDR3aa: CASSPRREGRYYGYTF; CDR3nt: TGTGCCAGCTCACCACGTCGGGAGGGACGGTACTATGGCTACACCTTC
j_gene: TRBJ2-5; v_gene: TRBV6-1; abundance: few; d_gene: TRBD1; CDR3aa: CASSETAGTGGETQYF; CDR3nt: TGTGCCAGCAGTGAGACAGCCGGGACAGGGGGAGAGACCCAGTACTTC
j_gene: TRBJ2-1; v_gene: TRBV11-2; abundance: many; d_gene: .; CDR3aa: CASSPGRSIGAGNEQFF; CDR3nt: TGTGCCAGCAGCCCGGGGCGGTCTATTGGGGCCGGGAATGAGCAGTTCTTC
j_gene: TRBJ2-7; v_gene: TRBV23-1; abundance: .; d_gene: .; CDR3aa: CASSQSRDFHYEQYF; CDR3nt: TGCGCCAGCAGTCAATCCCGCGATTTCCACTACGAGCAGTACTTC
j_gene: TRBJ2-3; v_gene: TRBV6-1; abundance: few; d_gene: .; CDR3aa: CASNTRRSTDTQYF; CDR3nt: TGTGCCAGCAATACGCGGAGGAGCACAGATACGCAGTATTTT
j_gene: TRBJ2-1; v_gene: TRBV12-3/TRBV12-4; abundance: .; d_gene: TRBD1; CDR3aa: CASSPSDRGRNEQFF; CDR3nt: TGTGCCAGCAGTCCGTCGGACAGGGGGCGAAATGAGCAGTTCTTC
j_gene: TRBJ1-4; v_gene: TRBV9; abundance: .; d_gene: .; CDR3aa: CASSASATNEKLFF; CDR3nt: TGTGCCAGCAGCGCTTCCGCAACTAATGAAAAACTGTTTTTT
j_gene: TRBJ2-7; v_gene: TRBV7-2; abundance: few; d_gene: TRBD2; CDR3aa: CASSLWTAGGYEQYF; CDR3nt: TGTGCCAGCAGCTTATGGACAGCGGGGGGCTACGAGCAGTACTTC
j_gene: TRBJ2-1; v_gene: TRBV28; abundance: .; d_gene: .; CDR3aa: CASSLGGPNLHNEQFF; CDR3nt: TGTGCCAGCAGCCTCGGTGGGCCCAATCTCCACAATGAGCAGTTCTTC
j_gene: TRBJ1-2; v_gene: TRBV4-3; abundance: few; d_gene: TRBD1; CDR3aa: CASSQTTGDANYGYTF; CDR3nt: TGCGCCAGCAGCCAGACTACAGGGGATGCTAACTATGGCTACACCTTC
j_gene: TRBJ1-6; v_gene: TRBV20-1; abundance: .; d_gene: TRBD1; CDR3aa: CSARSPTGLNNSPLHF; CDR3nt: TGCAGTGCTAGATCTCCGACAGGGCTCAATAATTCACCCCTCCACTTT
j_gene: TRBJ2-7; v_gene: TRBV20-1; abundance: few; d_gene: TRBD2; CDR3aa: CSAGSSGDFYEQYF; CDR3nt: TGCAGTGCTGGGTCAAGCGGGGACTTCTACGAGCAGTACTTC
j_gene: TRBJ2-1; v_gene: TRBV6-1; abundance: once; d_gene: TRBD2; CDR3aa: CASSDGGTSGTHNEQFF; CDR3nt: TGTGCCAGCAGTGACGGTGGGACTAGCGGGACCCACAATGAGCAGTTCTTC
j_gene: TRBJ2-7; v_gene: TRBV11-2; abundance: .; d_gene: TRBD1; CDR3aa: CASSFPSEGASYEQYF; CDR3nt: TGTGCCAGCAGCTTCCCTAGTGAGGGGGCGTCCTACGAGCAGTACTTC
j_gene: TRBJ2-5; v_gene: TRBV3-1; abundance: .; d_gene: .; CDR3aa: CASSPGDAGHQETQYF; CDR3nt: TGTGCCAGCAGCCCAGGGGATGCGGGGCACCAAGAGACCCAGTACTTC
j_gene: TRBJ1-6; v_gene: TRBV27; abundance: once; d_gene: .; CDR3aa: CASSLSRGRPYNSPLHF; CDR3nt: TGTGCCAGCAGTTTATCGAGAGGGAGGCCCTATAATTCACCCCTCCACTTT
j_gene: TRBJ2-7; v_gene: TRBV7-9; abundance: .; d_gene: .; CDR3aa: CASSLTVNEQYF; CDR3nt: TGTGCCAGCAGCTTAACCGTCAACGAGCAGTACTTC
j_gene: TRBJ2-1; v_gene: TRBV12-3/TRBV12-4; abundance: .; d_gene: TRBD2; CDR3aa: CASTRLAGGDSYNEQFF; CDR3nt: TGTGCCAGCACTAGACTAGCGGGAGGGGATTCCTACAATGAGCAGTTCTTC
j_gene: TRBJ2-7; v_gene: TRBV12-3/TRBV12-4; abundance: few; d_gene: .; CDR3aa: CASRPGVAGHYEQYF; CDR3nt: TGTGCCAGCAGACCTGGGGTGGCGGGGCACTACGAGCAGTACTTC
j_gene: TRBJ2-7; v_gene: TRBV20-1; abundance: few; d_gene: .; CDR3aa: CSARWGGEQYF; CDR3nt: TGCAGTGCTAGATGGGGCGGCGAGCAGTACTTC
j_gene: TRBJ2-5; v_gene: TRBV7-9; abundance: few; d_gene: TRBD1; CDR3aa: CASSLNRGRKTQYF; CDR3nt: TGTGCCAGCAGCTTAAACAGGGGGCGAAAGACCCAGTACTTC
j_gene: TRBJ2-7; v_gene: TRBV3-1; abundance: .; d_gene: TRBD1; CDR3aa: CASSPRDRGREQYF; CDR3nt: TGTGCCAGCAGCCCCCGGGACAGGGGGCGCGAGCAGTACTTC
j_gene: TRBJ1-1; v_gene: TRBV7-7; abundance: few; d_gene: .; CDR3aa: CASSLDMNTEAFF; CDR3nt: TGTGCTAGCAGCCTCGACATGAACACTGAAGCTTTCTTT
j_gene: TRBJ2-1; v_gene: TRBV6-5; abundance: few; d_gene: TRBD2; CDR3aa: CASSSGLAGVGNEQFF; CDR3nt: TGTGCCAGCAGTTCAGGACTAGCGGGAGTTGGTAATGAGCAGTTCTTC